These T cell receptor beta chains were read from a single sample in a study of response to subunit inactivated influenza vaccine. TCRdb independently ran MiXCR on the RT-PCR reads; one entry per CDR3 protein. Here the sample spans a few hundred thousand distinct CDR3 sequences, 22% being singletons. The sample here was PBMCs from blood, taken less than 22 months after vaccination. These receptors came from a man aged 45 to 75 who received an inactivated influenza vaccine. The CDR3 runs from the conserved cysteine through the conserved F or W. The D gene is left open where the match is weak. Expanded clones get a size class; other rows say once, few or many, or leave the size out.

V	J	size	D	DNA	CDR3
TRBV20-1	TRBJ2-1	few	TRBD2	TGCAGTGCTGCCAAACTAGCGGGCTTAATTTACAATGAGCAGTTCTTC	CSAAKLAGLIYNEQFF
TRBV9	TRBJ2-5	NA	NA	TGTGCCAGCAGCGTAGGGACAGTGCCCCAAGAGACCCAGTACTTC	CASSVGTVPQETQYF
TRBV9	TRBJ1-6	many	NA	TGTGCCAGCAGCGCCGAAGGACAACCGGATTCACCCCTCCACTTT	CASSAEGQPDSPLHF
TRBV27	TRBJ2-1	few	TRBD2	TGTGCCAGCAGTTCCCTCGGACTAGCGGGATTCGATGAGCAGTTCTTC	CASSSLGLAGFDEQFF
TRBV28	TRBJ1-1	few	NA	TGTGCCAGCAGTTTGGGGGGGACTTGGACTGAAGCTTTCTTT	CASSLGGTWTEAFF
TRBV9	TRBJ1-5	NA	NA	TGTGCCAGCAGCGTAGGCCCGGCTCAGCCCCAGCATTTT	CASSVGPAQPQHF
TRBV4-2	TRBJ2-2	few	NA	TGTGCCAGCAGCCACCATTGGGCGGTAAACACCGGGGAGCTGTTTTTT	CASSHHWAVNTGELFF
TRBV7-9	TRBJ2-3	NA	TRBD1	TGTGCCAGCAGTTACCCGGGACAGGGGATAGATACGCAGTATTTT	CASSYPGQGIDTQYF
TRBV12-3/TRBV12-4	TRBJ1-2	many	TRBD1	TGTGCCAGCAGGGGGACAGCCTCCTATGGCTACACCTTC	CASRGTASYGYTF
TRBV7-9	TRBJ1-4	few	TRBD1	TGTGCCAGCAGTCCACAGGGGGAGCATGAAAAACTGTTTTTT	CASSPQGEHEKLFF
TRBV7-2	TRBJ2-5	few	NA	TGTGCCAGCAGCTTTCACATACAAGAGACCCAGTACTTC	CASSFHIQETQYF
TRBV25-1	TRBJ2-3	NA	NA	TGTGCCAGCAGGGGGATGGGCGCGAGCACAGATACGCAGTATTTT	CASRGMGASTDTQYF
TRBV2	TRBJ2-1	few	NA	TGTGCCAGCCAGGAGAGCTCCTACAATGAGCAGTTCTTC	CASQESSYNEQFF
TRBV2	TRBJ2-3	NA	NA	TGTGCCAGTTCCAAGGGGGGCGCTGGTGATGGAGATACGCAGTATTTT	CASSKGGAGDGDTQYF
TRBV27	TRBJ2-3	NA	NA	TGTGCCAGCAGTTTAAAGGCCACAGATACGCAGTATTTT	CASSLKATDTQYF
TRBV29-1	TRBJ2-1	NA	TRBD1	TGCAGCGTTCTGAGGGACAGCTACAATGAGCAGTTCTTC	CSVLRDSYNEQFF
TRBV6-2/TRBV6-3	TRBJ1-5	NA	TRBD1	TGTGCCAGCAGTTACTCTCCAGGGGGCCTGAGCAATCAGCCCCAGCATTTT	CASSYSPGGLSNQPQHF
TRBV20-1	TRBJ1-6	few	NA	TGCAGTGCTAGGAAGGGTTTAGGGGGGAATTCACCCCTCCACTTT	CSARKGLGGNSPLHF
TRBV4-1	TRBJ1-4	few	NA	TGCGCCAGCAGCCAAGATCGTTCCCATCCCGCCAGCAGCACTAAAACAAATGAAAAACTGTTTTTT	CASSQDRSHPASSTKTNEKLFF
TRBV20-1	TRBJ2-2	few	NA	TGCAGTGCTAGAGCTCCGGGACTGAGGAACACCGGGGAGCTGTTTTTT	CSARAPGLRNTGELFF
TRBV10-3	TRBJ1-1	NA	TRBD1	TGTGCCATCAGGGGGGGACAGTTTAACACTGAAGCTTTCTTT	CAIRGGQFNTEAFF
TRBV4-2	TRBJ2-3	NA	NA	TGTGCCAGCAGTCCTTCGACTAGAGCAGATACGCAGTATTTT	CASSPSTRADTQYF
TRBV9	TRBJ2-1	NA	TRBD2	TGTGCCAGCAGCGTAGTTGCGGGAGGAGAGCAGTTCTTC	CASSVVAGGEQFF
TRBV7-2	TRBJ1-4	NA	NA	TGTGCCAGCAGCTTAGGGTTAAGGGCAACTAATGAAAAACTGTTTTTT	CASSLGLRATNEKLFF
TRBV4-1	TRBJ2-5	few	TRBD1	TGCGCCAGCAGCCAGTCGGGACAGGAGACCCAGTACTTC	CASSQSGQETQYF
TRBV24-1	TRBJ1-1	few	TRBD1	TGTGCCACCCAGGACAGGGGTGAAGCTTTCTTT	CATQDRGEAFF
TRBV2	TRBJ2-2	NA	NA	TGTGCCAGCACCGCAGGGAACGGGGAGCTGTTTTTT	CASTAGNGELFF
TRBV10-3	TRBJ1-5	many	TRBD1	TGTGCCATCAGTCTGGGGACAGGGGGCGAGGGAAATCAGCCCCAGCATTTT	CAISLGTGGEGNQPQHF
TRBV5-1	TRBJ2-7	NA	NA	TGCGCCAGCAGAATGCCGGAGTCCTACGAGCAGTACTTC	CASRMPESYEQYF
TRBV7-2	TRBJ1-1	NA	TRBD1	TGTGCCAGCAGCCGCCGGGACAGGTACGCTGAAGCTTTCTTT	CASSRRDRYAEAFF
TRBV3-1	TRBJ1-6	few	NA	TGTGCCAGCAGCCATGTGGGCCCACGTTCACCCCTCCACTTT	CASSHVGPRSPLHF
TRBV3-1	TRBJ2-1	NA	TRBD1	TGTGCCAGCAGCCCCTTAGGACAGGGCGGTGAGCAGTTCTTC	CASSPLGQGGEQFF
TRBV5-1	TRBJ1-2	many	NA	TGCGCCAGCAGCTTGGGGCAGGGTAAAGGCTACACCTTC	CASSLGQGKGYTF
TRBV28	TRBJ2-5	few	NA	TGTGCCAGCAGTCCCTCGTACGGTGGGAGGACCCAGTACTTC	CASSPSYGGRTQYF
TRBV21-1	TRBJ1-5	few	NA	TGTGCCAGCACGGGGGGTGGCAATCAGCCCCAGCATTTT	CASTGGGNQPQHF
TRBV7-8	TRBJ1-1	few	TRBD1	TGTGCCAGTAGGGCGGGACAGGGGTTCGGGAACACTGAAGCTTTCTTT	CASRAGQGFGNTEAFF
TRBV4-2	TRBJ1-4	few	NA	TGTGCCAGCAGCCAAGATGGGAGCAGGGGCGCTGCGGATGAAAAACTGTTTTTT	CASSQDGSRGAADEKLFF
TRBV21-1	TRBJ1-2	few	NA	TGTGCCAGCAGCAAAGTCATAGACAGCGTAAATGGCTACACCTTC	CASSKVIDSVNGYTF
TRBV20-1	TRBJ1-1	few	NA	TGCAGTGCTTTAGAGGATCCGAACACTGAAGCTTTCTTT	CSALEDPNTEAFF
TRBV11-1	TRBJ2-4	NA	TRBD2	TGTGCCAGCAGCTTCGGTAGCGGGAGCTCTAATCAGTACTTC	CASSFGSGSSNQYF
TRBV20-1	TRBJ1-6	few	NA	TGCAGTGCTCGGTCGGGGGATTCACCCCTCCACTTT	CSARSGDSPLHF
TRBV28	TRBJ1-5	NA	NA	TGTGCCAGCAGTTTGTTCGACAGGAACAATCAGCCCCAGCATTTT	CASSLFDRNNQPQHF
TRBV12-3/TRBV12-4	TRBJ1-4	NA	NA	TGTGCCAGCAGCAAACAGGAAGTAGGTGAAAAACTGTTTTTT	CASSKQEVGEKLFF
TRBV6-2/TRBV6-3	TRBJ1-6	NA	NA	TGTGCCAGCAGTTCTCGGACAAACTGGGTCCTCCACTTT	CASSSRTNWVLHF
TRBV5-1	TRBJ1-5	few	NA	TGCGCCAGCAGCTTGGAGCCCAATCAGCCCCAGCATTTT	CASSLEPNQPQHF